The rows below give T cell receptor beta chains drawn from one sample of a study of T cell clones after liver transplantation. The data were produced by immunoSEQ multiplex PCR, yet TCRdb's version contains in-frame clones alone and is incomplete. Of tens of thousands of clones detected, roughly 71% appear once; the ten largest clones hold around 8.9%. The sample was CD4+ T cells from blood, taken at the 22-month timepoint. These receptors all come from a human patient who received a liver transplant. Some T cells may originate from the graft donor. The conserved cysteine and the conserved F or W are not part of the CDR3 here.

v_gene	len	j_gene	CDR3aa
TRBV9	13	TRBJ1-4	ASSPSVGAGEKLF
TRBV7-8	15	TRBJ2-5	ASSVRGRLAGGETQY
TRBV28	11	TRBJ1-2	ASERQYNYGYT
TRBV29-1	10	TRBJ2-5	SVSAGEETQY
TRBV30	12	TRBJ1-2	AWSRTDTNYGYT
TRBV5-1	14	TRBJ1-1	ASSTGQGARNTEAF
TRBV15	13	TRBJ1-6	ATSRGSGPLKALH
TRBV11-2	13	TRBJ2-3	ASSGLAGLADTQY
TRBV4-1	13	TRBJ1-2	ASSQELRGVSGYT
TRBV10-3	14	TRBJ2-3	AISESPSGGTDTQY
TRBV11-3	14	TRBJ2-1	ASSPWGGAKYNEQF
TRBV5-4	13	TRBJ2-1	ASSLDWTSAQEQF
TRBV6-9	16	TRBJ2-3	ASSFWTGGPYNTDTQY
TRBV13	13	TRBJ1-4	ASSLFRGTDEKLF
TRBV4-1	15	TRBJ1-2	ASRRPGTGDLNYGYT
TRBV5-5	12	TRBJ1-5	ASSPRTGWLPQH
TRBV29-1	11	TRBJ2-5	SVSGQYQETQY
TRBV6-1	12	TRBJ1-6	ASSEVLANSPLH
TRBV18	13	TRBJ2-5	ASSSPRTGLKTQY
TRBV7-2	14	TRBJ2-2	ASSRLWTGVTGELF
TRBV2	12	TRBJ2-2	ASSGGQNTGELF
TRBV25-1	14	TRBJ1-2	ASSEETGLFNYGYT
TRBV30	9	TRBJ1-2	AWSGAGGHT
TRBV27	14	TRBJ2-2	ASSLKWTAYTGELF
TRBV5-8	13	TRBJ1-5	ASSLLGNSNQPQH
TRBV6-5	13	TRBJ2-3	ASRGDRQDTDTQY
TRBV18	13	TRBJ1-5	ASSPGTGVGQPQH
TRBV19	9	TRBJ2-1	ASSSNNEQF
TRBV30	9	TRBJ2-5	AWSVYGTQY
TRBV5-1	13	TRBJ2-7	ASSVQGALSYEQY
TRBV10-3	10	TRBJ2-3	AIRGETDTQY
TRBV13	17	TRBJ2-7	ASSRVPGLAGDPLNEQY
TRBV28	13	TRBJ1-2	ASYNFDRDYYGYT
TRBV2	14	TRBJ1-6	ASSLFGTGADSPLH
TRBV5-6	12	TRBJ1-1	ASSPDAEGSEAF
TRBV19	14	TRBJ1-5	ASSIGETGINQPQH
TRBV2	12	TRBJ2-7	ATTPRTGSDEQY
TRBV9	13	TRBJ1-4	ASSAGTQKNEKLF
TRBV6-1	16	TRBJ1-5	ASSEANTRGLDNQPQH
TRBV28	11	TRBJ1-2	ASMGNTGSLYT
TRBV5-4	13	TRBJ1-4	ATGTGASRNEKLF
TRBV30	16	TRBJ1-1	AWRDYGGPSRRDTEAF
TRBV6-1	11	TRBJ1-6	ASSEAGGSPLH
TRBV18	15	TRBJ2-7	ASSQGTSGGTLYEQY
TRBV7-8	11	TRBJ2-7	ASSFSERGEQY
TRBV7-8	13	TRBJ1-6	ASSLASTREAPLH
TRBV10-2	11	TRBJ2-1	ASSELGGGEQF
TRBV19	14	TRBJ2-5	ASSIGGLAGRETQY
TRBV11-2	14	TRBJ2-3	ASRISSGAPPDTQY
TRBV28	11	TRBJ2-7	ASISAGMGEQY
TRBV5-4	10	TRBJ1-2	ASSAGETGYT
TRBV9	13	TRBJ2-3	ASSVASGTFDTQY
TRBV7-9	13	TRBJ1-6	ASSPLPGGRSPLH
TRBV5-4	11	TRBJ2-1	ASSATGGNEQF
TRBV7-6	13	TRBJ2-1	ASSATGVVGNEQF
TRBV5-6	13	TRBJ1-6	ASSSGLPGISPLH